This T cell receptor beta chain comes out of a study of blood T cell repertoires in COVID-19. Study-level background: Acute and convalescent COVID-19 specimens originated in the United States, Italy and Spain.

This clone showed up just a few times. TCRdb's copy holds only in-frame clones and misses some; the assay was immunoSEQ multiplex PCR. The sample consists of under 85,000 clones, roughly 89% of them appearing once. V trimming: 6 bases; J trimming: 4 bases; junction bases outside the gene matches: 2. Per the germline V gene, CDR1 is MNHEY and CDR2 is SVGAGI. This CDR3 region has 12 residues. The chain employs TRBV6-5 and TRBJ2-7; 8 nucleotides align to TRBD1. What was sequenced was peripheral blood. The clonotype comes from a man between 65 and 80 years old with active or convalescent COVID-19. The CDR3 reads CASRDRAYEQYF. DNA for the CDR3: TGTGCCAGCAGGGACAGGGCTTACGAGCAGTACTTC.